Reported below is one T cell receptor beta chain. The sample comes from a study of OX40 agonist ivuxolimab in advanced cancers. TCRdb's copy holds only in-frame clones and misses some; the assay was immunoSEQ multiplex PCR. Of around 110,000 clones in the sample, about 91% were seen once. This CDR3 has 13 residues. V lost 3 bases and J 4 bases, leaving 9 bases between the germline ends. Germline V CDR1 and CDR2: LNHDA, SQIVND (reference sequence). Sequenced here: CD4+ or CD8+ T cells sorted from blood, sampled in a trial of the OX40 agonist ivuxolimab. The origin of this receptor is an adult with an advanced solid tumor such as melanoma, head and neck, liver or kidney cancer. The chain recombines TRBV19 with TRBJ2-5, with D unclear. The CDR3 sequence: CASSILPGETQYF. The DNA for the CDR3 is TGTGCCAGTAGTATTTTGCCGGGAGAGACCCAGTACTTC.